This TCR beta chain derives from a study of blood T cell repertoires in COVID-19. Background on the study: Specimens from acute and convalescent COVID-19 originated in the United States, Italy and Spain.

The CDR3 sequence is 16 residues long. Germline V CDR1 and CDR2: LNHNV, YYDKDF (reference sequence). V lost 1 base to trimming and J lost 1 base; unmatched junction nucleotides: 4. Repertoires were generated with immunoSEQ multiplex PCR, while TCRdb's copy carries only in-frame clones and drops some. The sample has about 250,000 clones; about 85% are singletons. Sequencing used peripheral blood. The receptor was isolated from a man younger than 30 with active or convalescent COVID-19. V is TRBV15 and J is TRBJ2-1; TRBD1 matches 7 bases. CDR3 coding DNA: TGTGCCACCAGCAGAGGGGGGACAGAATCCTACAATGAGCAGTTCTTC. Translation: CATSRGGTESYNEQFF.